The 20 T cell receptor beta chains below come from one sample, sequenced in a study of blood T cell repertoires in COVID-19. This table comes from immunoSEQ multiplex PCR, and its TCRdb copy is limited to in-frame clones, with some not included. The sample lists tens of thousands of clones, just over 85% occurring once. The sequenced sample consisted of peripheral blood. The receptors stem from a man aged 65 to 85 with active or convalescent COVID-19.

This clone was seen more than once but under ten times. The chain joins TRBV11-2 to TRBJ2-3; 8 nucleotides agree with TRBD2. V was clipped by 5 bases and J by 1 base; unmatched bases: 8. The CDR3 consists of 16 residues. From germline, CDR1 is SGHAT and CDR2 FQNNGV. The CDR3 reads CASSRGSGARTDTQYF. The CDR3 region has the DNA TGTGCCAGCAGCAGGGGTAGCGGGGCTCGCACAGATACGCAGTATTTT.

The chain links TRBV9 to TRBJ2-1; possible D gene TRBD2, 6 bases. Germline loops: CDR1 SGDLS, CDR2 YYNGEE. V was cut by 3 bases and J by 5 bases, with 15 bases left in between. The CDR3 has 15 residues. The CDR3 DNA reads as TGTGCCAGCAGCGCCGGACTGGGGGGTGACAATGAGCAGTTCTTC. It is translated as CASSAGLGGDNEQFF.

This chain uses TRBV3-1 (or the pseudogene TRBV3-2) with TRBJ2-5, with a tentative D call TRBD2 (6 bases). The length of the CDR3 is 13 residues. The germline V gene has CDR1 LGHDT and CDR2 YNNKEL (reference sequence). V was trimmed by 8 bases and J by 5 bases, leaving 15 bases between them. CDR3 amino acids: CASGVGGGETQYF. The CDR3 DNA sequence: TGTGCCAGCGGAGTGGGTGGAGGGGAGACCCAGTACTTC.

The CDR3 bases are TGTGCCAGCAGCTTCGCGGGCAGAAATCAGCCCCAGCATTTT. Translating it yields CASSFAGRNQPQHF. The chain carries TRBV5-4 and TRBJ1-5, with D unclear. V lost 2 bases to trimming and J lost 4 bases, with 10 bases between them. Germline V gene sequence: CDR1 SGHNT, CDR2 YYREEE (reference sequence). The CDR3 is made up of 14 amino acids.

The chain couples TRBV2 to TRBJ2-5; the match to TRBD2 covers 7 bases. V gave up 0 bases and J gave up 5 bases; unmatched junction bases: 9. The CDR3 is 16 residues long. Germline V lookup: CDR1 SNHLY, CDR2 FYNNEI. CDR3 loop: CASSEALRGGSETQYF. CDR3 sequence (DNA): TGTGCCAGCAGTGAAGCGCTCCGCGGGGGTAGCGAGACCCAGTACTTC. The full variable domain, with the rest looked up from reference TRBV2 and TRBJ2-5, is EPEVTQTPSHQVTQMGQEVILRCVPISNHLYFYWYRQILGQKVEFLVSFYNNEISEKSEIFDDQFSVERPDGSNFTLKIRSTKLEDSAMYFCASSEALRGGSETQYFGPGTRLLVL.

The V gene is TRBV27, the J gene TRBJ2-1; TRBD2 agrees at 13 bases. With 4 bases clipped from V and 8 bases from J, the junction kept 14 bases outside the gene matches. CDR1 and CDR2 (germline): MNHEY, SMNVEV (reference sequence). The CDR3 spans 18 residues. CDR3 loop: CASSSGLAGAIRVDEQFF. In nucleotides, the CDR3 is TGTGCCAGCAGTTCCGGACTAGCGGGAGCAATTCGTGTGGATGAGCAGTTCTTC.

J is TRBJ1-3 and V is TRBV7-2; D unresolved. Germline V gives CDR1 SGHTA, CDR2 FQGNSA. V shed 1 base and J shed 8 bases, with 15 bases lying between them. This CDR3 is 15 amino acids long. CDR3 amino acids: CASSLVPTKGDTIYF. DNA for the CDR3: TGTGCCAGCAGCTTAGTCCCGACAAAGGGAGACACCATATATTTT.

This chain joins TRBV2 and TRBJ1-2; 8 bases fit TRBD1. The CDR3 length is 14 residues. Germline lookup yields CDR1 SNHLY and CDR2 FYNNEI. V dropped 4 bases and J dropped 4; count of bases not matched to a gene: 5. The CDR3 DNA follows: TGTGCCAGCAGTGTCGGCAGGGGGCTCTATGGCTACACCTTC. Protein: CASSVGRGLYGYTF.

The chain recombines TRBV6-6 with TRBJ2-7, with TRBD1 identical over 8 bases. The V and J ends lost 1 base and 4 bases, in that order; junction bases with no gene match: 3. Germline CDR1 is MNHNY and CDR2 is SVGAGI (reference sequence). The CDR3 has 14 amino acids. As DNA, the CDR3 is TGTGCCAGCAGTTACTTGGACAGGGCTTACGAGCAGTACTTC. This codes for CASSYLDRAYEQYF.

This sequence joins TRBV28 and TRBJ2-3, with a tentative D call TRBD1 (6 bases). V was trimmed by 6 bases and J by 5 bases, leaving 15 bases between them. The germline gives CDR1 MDHEN, CDR2 SYDVKM. The length of the CDR3 is 14 residues. In DNA form, the CDR3 reads TGTGCCAGCAGCGAAGGGGGAGCCGTAGATACGCAGTATTTT. Protein product: CASSEGGAVDTQYF.

The chain links TRBV28 to TRBJ2-6; TRBD1 matches at 10 bases. The germline gives CDR1 MDHEN, CDR2 SYDVKM. J lost 0 bases, V lost 8 bases, and 13 bases had no gene match. CDR3 length equals 19 residues. CDR3 bases: TGTGCCAGCCATTCCACATTGACAGGGGGCAGCTCTGGGGCCAACGTCCTGACTTTC. It yields the protein CASHSTLTGGSSGANVLTF.

The chain employs TRBV3-1 (or the pseudogene TRBV3-2) and TRBJ2-1, with 10 bases fitting TRBD2. The CDR3 runs to 18 residues. Germline CDR1 and CDR2: LGHDT and YNNKEL (reference sequence). V trimming: 0 bases; J trimming: 5 bases; junction bases outside the gene matches: 10. DNA of the CDR3: TGTGCCAGCAGCCAAGATGGTACTAGCGGGGTGCTAAACAATGAGCAGTTCTTC. This translates into CASSQDGTSGVLNNEQFF.

The chain carries TRBV14 and TRBJ1-2; D is unclear. V was trimmed by 1 base and J by 7 bases, leaving 10 bases between them. The CDR3 is 13 amino acids. Looked up from germline, CDR1 is SGHDN and CDR2 is FVKESK. CDR3 DNA: TGTGCCAGCAGCCAAGGAAGACTGGGTGGCTACACCTTC. Translating gives CASSQGRLGGYTF.

CDR3 loop: CASSIRGGELFF. The CDR3 DNA reads TGTGCCAGTAGTATAAGGGGCGGGGAGCTGTTTTTT. The chain carries TRBV19 and TRBJ2-2; D perhaps matches TRBD1 (5 bases). The CDR3 loop spans 12 amino acids. The V gene's germline CDR1 is LNHDA and CDR2 SQIVND (reference sequence). The germline V and J ends were trimmed by 2 bases and 7 bases, with 5 bases remaining between them.

The chain has TRBV6-2 or TRBV6-3 and TRBJ2-3; 14 nucleotides line up with TRBD2. The CDR3 has 17 residues. V was clipped by 6 bases and J by 6 bases; unmatched bases: 11. The germline gives CDR1 MNHEY, CDR2 SVGEGT. The CDR3 bases are TGTGCCAGCAGCCCTATCGGACTAGCGGGAGGACGGGATACGCAGTATTTT. Translated: CASSPIGLAGGRDTQYF.

The chain links TRBV6-6 to TRBJ2-1, with D possibly matching TRBD1 (5 bases). The germline V and J ends were trimmed by 2 bases and 9 bases, with 5 bases remaining between them. The germline V gene has CDR1 MNHNY and CDR2 SVGAGI (reference sequence). The CDR3 has 11 residues. The chain's CDR3 is CASSYQGEQFF. The CDR3 nucleotides are TGTGCCAGCAGTTACCAGGGTGAGCAGTTCTTC.

The V and J genes are TRBV28 and TRBJ1-5; the D gene is possibly TRBD1 (5 bases). CDR3 length: 14 residues. The germline V and J ends were trimmed by 8 bases and 4 bases, with 15 bases remaining between them. CDR1 MDHEN and CDR2 SYDVKM come from the germline V gene. Here the CDR3 reads CASGRSGGNQPQHF. As DNA, the CDR3 is TGTGCCAGCGGACGCTCGGGGGGTAATCAGCCCCAGCATTTT.

This chain uses TRBV5-4 with TRBJ2-1; 11 bases are shared with TRBD2. With 4 bases clipped from V and 1 base from J, the junction kept 4 bases outside the gene matches. CDR3 length: 16 amino acids. Germline V gene data show CDR1 as SGHNT and CDR2 as YYREEE (reference sequence). CDR3 in DNA: TGTGCCAGCAGCCGGGGGACTAGCGGATCCTACAATGAGCAGTTCTTC. This sequence encodes CASSRGTSGSYNEQFF.

The V call is TRBV5-1, the J call TRBJ2-1, with TRBD2 identical over 11 bases. Germline CDR1 and CDR2: SGHRS and YFSETQ. The length of the CDR3 is 15 residues. Unmatched junction bases numbered 2, after V lost 2 bases and J lost 4 bases. The CDR3 nucleotides are TGCGCCAGCAGCTTTCGACTAGCGGGATACAATGAGCAGTTCTTC. It specifies CASSFRLAGYNEQFF.

V and J are TRBV27 and TRBJ2-1; D possibly corresponds to TRBD2 (5 bases). CDR1 and CDR2 from the germline V gene are MNHEY and SMNVEV (reference sequence). This CDR3 comprises 17 residues. V dropped 5 bases and J dropped 0 bases, with 17 bases sitting between them. As DNA, the CDR3 is TGTGCCAGCAGTATCTTCCAGAGCGGACTCTCCTACAATGAGCAGTTCTTC. It codes for CASSIFQSGLSYNEQFF.